Presented here are 7 T cell receptor beta chains from one specimen sequenced in a study of cytomegalovirus exposure and HLA in healthy donors. Primers for the PCR totalled 60 Vbeta and 13 Jbeta. Generated by immunoSEQ multiplex PCR, the TCRdb table keeps only in-frame clones and is missing some. This table has just over 150,000 clones, 75% to 90% appearing once. The material sequenced was PBMCs. The receptors were sampled from a woman between 18 and 29 years old in good health and CMV-seronegative.

The chain couples TRBV6-6 to TRBJ2-1; 7 bases line up with TRBD2. CDR3 length: 16 residues. Germline V lookup: CDR1 MNHNY, CDR2 SVGAGI (reference sequence). The V gene end was trimmed by 0 bases and the J gene end by 3 bases; junction bases not matched to a gene: 5. CDR3 residues: CASSYSGGRVYNEQFF. The CDR3 bases are TGTGCCAGCAGTTACTCAGGAGGGAGGGTCTACAATGAGCAGTTCTTC.

The chain uses TRBV4-2 and TRBJ1-1; D might be TRBD1 (6 bases). The V end lost 7 bases, the J end lost 6 bases, and 18 bases lay between the germline ends. Germline V gene data show CDR1 as LGHNA and CDR2 as YNFKEQ. CDR3 length equals 14 residues. CDR3 bases: TGTGCCAGCACCCTACGGACAGAATTGTCTGAAGCTTTCTTT. Translated, it gives CASTLRTELSEAFF.

The CDR3 region is CASSLVLAADGYTF. CDR3 DNA sequence: TGTGCCAGCAGCTTGGTTCTAGCAGCCGATGGCTACACCTTC. This rearrangement joins TRBV5-6 to TRBJ1-2, with D unclear. V lost 0 bases to trimming and J lost 6 bases, with 12 bases between them. CDR1 is SGHDT, CDR2 YYEEEE, per germline. CDR3 size: 14 residues.

The V call is TRBV30, the J call TRBJ1-4; TRBD1 matches at 7 bases. From germline, CDR1 is GTSNPN and CDR2 SVGIG (reference sequence). The CDR3 is made up of 14 amino acids. Trimming took 5 bases from V and 8 from J; bases not matched to a gene: 11. For the CDR3, the DNA is TGTGCCTGGTCTGGGGGACAGTTAGGAGAAAAACTGTTTTTT. This translates into CAWSGGQLGEKLFF.

Only one count was recorded for this clone. The chain couples TRBV5-1 to TRBJ1-6; D is ambiguous. The CDR3 is 15 amino acids. Germline values: CDR1 SGHRS, CDR2 YFSETQ. The V end lost 0 bases, the J end lost 2 bases, and 6 bases lay between the germline ends. CDR3 protein: CASSLEITYNSPLHF. The CDR3 DNA reads as TGCGCCAGCAGCTTGGAAATCACCTATAATTCACCCCTCCACTTT. The full variable domain, in which reference TRBV5-1 and TRBJ1-6 provide the parts outside the CDR3, is KAGVTQTPRYLIKTRGQQVTLSCSPISGHRSVSWYQQTPGQGLQFLFEYFSETQRNKGNFPGRFSGRQFSNSRSEMNVSTLELGDSALYLCASSLEITYNSPLHFGNGTRLTVT.

The rearrangement links TRBV10-3 to TRBJ2-7; 7 bases are a match to TRBD1. In germline, CDR1 is ENHRY, CDR2 SYGVKD. Trimming at V came to 7 bases and at J to 3 bases, leaving 6 bases not matched to a gene. The CDR3 totals 13 residues. The CDR3, as DNA: TGTGCCATCAAACAGGGGAATGACTACGAGCAGTACTTC. Translating it yields CAIKQGNDYEQYF.

This sequence joins TRBV7-2 and TRBJ2-5; the D gene is possibly TRBD2 (6 bases). CDR1 and CDR2 (germline): SGHTA, FQGNSA. This CDR3 has 14 amino acids. The V end was cut by 5 bases, the J end by 0 bases, with 10 bases between. The CDR3 reads CASSRRENQETQYF. CDR3 sequence (DNA): TGTGCCAGCAGCCGCCGGGAGAACCAAGAGACCCAGTACTTC.